This T cell receptor (beta chain) was obtained from a study of T-cell memory formation after mild COVID-19. Study at large: Most TCR clusters belonged to a single donor.

Constant-segment primers and 5'RACE yielded cDNA libraries for TCR alpha and TCR beta, each carrying sample barcodes and UMIs. One entry per CDR3 protein results from TCRdb running MiXCR on the 5' RACE reads. The sample yields some 120,000 distinct CDR3 sequences, over 15% seen once. V lost 2 bases to trimming and J lost 2 bases; unmatched junction nucleotides: 4. This CDR3 has 16 residues. Study outcomes and limitations: The authors left the SARS-CoV-2 specificity of second-wave clones peaking on day 37 unconfirmed.

Ten or more counts support this clonotype. What it binds is unknown. The clonotype was recovered from a man aged 18-30 years who had mild COVID-19 (a few samples of this study predate the infection). Cell type and time point are not known. Sequencing was performed on PBMCs or a T cell subset sorted from them (not recorded which). V and J are TRBV12-3 or TRBV12-4 and TRBJ2-3; 10 bases are a match to TRBD2. The CDR3 sequence: CASSLRLAGVTDTQYF. CDR3 in DNA: TGTGCCAGCAGTTTAAGGCTAGCGGGGGTCACAGATACGCAGTATTTT.